This T cell receptor (beta chain) was retrieved from a study of identifying expanded T cells in peripheral blood. As for this clone: Antigen: not known.

Study-level results: Clone count variance between approximately 2-week samples rose with total template count.

Method: immunoSEQ multiplex PCR; TCRdb's copy keeps in-frame clones and lacks some. The sample shows 50,000 to 75,000 clones, about 89% of them seen only once. Trimming cost V 0 bases and J 11 bases, with 9 bases left between them. The CDR3 has 12 residues. The germline gives CDR1 SGHRS, CDR2 YFSETQ. Healthy donors had no documented immune events, such as infections, while sampled. The source material was blood. The chain couples TRBV5-1 to TRBJ2-1; D gene unclear. This sequence originates from a person between 18 and 75 years old in good health. In nucleotides, the CDR3 is TGCGCCAGCAGCTTGGGGGCAGTACAGCAGTTCTTC. It is translated as CASSLGAVQQFF.